This entry concerns a single T cell receptor (beta chain). Antigen specificity is unknown. Oncomine TCR Beta short-read sequencing was applied to DNA from cultured CD4+ T cells. TCRdb ran MiXCR on the PCR reads and lists one entry per CDR3 protein. In the table there are approximately 13,000 distinct CDR3 sequences, around 29% of which are singletons. This entry comes from a study of vaccination and CD4 T cells after COVID-19. Study results and caveats: Median numbers of SARS-CoV-2-reactive clonotypes increased from approximately 21 to 38 (not a significant change).

This CDR3 is 15 amino acids long. Germline-derived CDR1 and CDR2 are MNHEY and SVGEGT. V lost 4 bases and J 4 bases, leaving 15 bases between the germline ends. Treatment in this sample: roughly 10-day PBMC culture with coronavirus spike peptide pools or control peptides (ViraFEST assay). Antigen-specific T cells were expanded with peptide pools by ViraFEST, and TCRs were then sequenced. This chain uses TRBV6-2 or TRBV6-3 with TRBJ2-3; D might be TRBD1 (5 bases). The receptor comes from a human donor who received a COVID-19 vaccine. The source was CD4+ T cells from blood, cultured in vitro, collected before SARS-CoV-2 vaccination. CDR3 sequence reads: CASSLAFQGADTQYF. The CDR3 region has the DNA TGTGCCAGCAGTTTGGCCTTTCAGGGCGCAGATACGCAGTATTTT.